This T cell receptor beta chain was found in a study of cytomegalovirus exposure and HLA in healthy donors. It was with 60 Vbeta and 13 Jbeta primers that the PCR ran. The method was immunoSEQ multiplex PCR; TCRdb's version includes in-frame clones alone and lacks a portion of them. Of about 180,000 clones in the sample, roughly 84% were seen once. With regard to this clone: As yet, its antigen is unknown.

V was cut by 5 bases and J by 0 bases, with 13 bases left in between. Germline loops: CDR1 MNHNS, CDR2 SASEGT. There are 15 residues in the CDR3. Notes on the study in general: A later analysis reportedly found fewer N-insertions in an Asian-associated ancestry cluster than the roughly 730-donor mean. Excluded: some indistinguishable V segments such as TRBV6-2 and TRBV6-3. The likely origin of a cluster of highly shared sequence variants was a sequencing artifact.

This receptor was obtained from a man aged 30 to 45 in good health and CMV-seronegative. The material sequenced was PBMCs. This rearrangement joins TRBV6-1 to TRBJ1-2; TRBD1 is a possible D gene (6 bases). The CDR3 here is CASSTVDSPNYGYTF. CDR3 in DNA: TGTGCCAGCAGTACCGTGGACAGTCCTAACTATGGCTACACCTTC.